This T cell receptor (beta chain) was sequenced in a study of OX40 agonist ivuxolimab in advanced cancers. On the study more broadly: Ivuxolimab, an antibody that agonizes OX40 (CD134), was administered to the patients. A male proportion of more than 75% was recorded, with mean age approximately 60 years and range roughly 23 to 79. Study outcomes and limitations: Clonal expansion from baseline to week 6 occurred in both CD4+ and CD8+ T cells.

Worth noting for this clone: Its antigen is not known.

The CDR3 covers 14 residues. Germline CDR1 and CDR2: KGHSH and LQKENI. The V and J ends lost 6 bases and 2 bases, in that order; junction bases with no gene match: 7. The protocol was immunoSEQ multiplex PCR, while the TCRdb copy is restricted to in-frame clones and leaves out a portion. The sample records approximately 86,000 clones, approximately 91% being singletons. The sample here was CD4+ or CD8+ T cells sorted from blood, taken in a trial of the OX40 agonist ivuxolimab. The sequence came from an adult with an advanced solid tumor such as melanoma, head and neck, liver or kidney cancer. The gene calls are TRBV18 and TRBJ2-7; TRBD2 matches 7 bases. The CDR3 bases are TGTGCCAGCTCCCCCCGCGGGAGCCCCTACGAGCAGTACTTC. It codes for CASSPRGSPYEQYF.